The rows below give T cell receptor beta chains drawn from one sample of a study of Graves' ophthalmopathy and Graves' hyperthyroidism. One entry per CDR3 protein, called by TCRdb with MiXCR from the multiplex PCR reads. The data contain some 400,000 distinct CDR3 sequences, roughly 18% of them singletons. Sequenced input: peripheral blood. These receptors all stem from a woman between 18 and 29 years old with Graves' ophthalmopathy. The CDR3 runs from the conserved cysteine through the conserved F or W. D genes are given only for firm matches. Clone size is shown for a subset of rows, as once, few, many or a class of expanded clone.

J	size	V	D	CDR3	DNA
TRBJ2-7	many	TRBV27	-	CASHFWVPGEQYF	TGTGCCAGTCACTTCTGGGTCCCGGGAGAGCAGTACTTC
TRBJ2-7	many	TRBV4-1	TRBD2	CASSQTGLAGGAAVYEQYF	TGCGCCAGCAGCCAAACGGGACTAGCGGGAGGCGCCGCTGTTTACGAGCAGTACTTC
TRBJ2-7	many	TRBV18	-	CASSPPYDPRDEQYF	TGTGCCAGCTCACCACCGTACGATCCGAGGGACGAGCAGTACTTC
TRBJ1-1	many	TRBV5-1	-	CASSPGGNMNTEAFF	TGCGCCAGCAGCCCGGGCGGGAACATGAACACTGAAGCTTTCTTT
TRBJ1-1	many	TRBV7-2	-	CASSLKQGRTGATEAFF	TGTGCCAGCAGCTTAAAGCAAGGGCGGACCGGGGCCACTGAAGCTTTCTTT
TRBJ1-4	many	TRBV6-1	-	CASSAPGRPEKLFF	TGTGCCAGCAGTGCCCCGGGCAGGCCTGAAAAACTGTTTTTT
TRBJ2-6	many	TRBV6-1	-	CASRAGQTNVLTF	TGTGCCAGCAGGGCGGGACAAACCAACGTCCTGACTTTC
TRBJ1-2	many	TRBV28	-	CASSLWRQGTSGYTF	TGTGCCAGCAGTTTATGGAGGCAGGGCACGTCCGGGTACACCTTC
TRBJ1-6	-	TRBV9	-	CASSTRGPPALHF	TGTGCCAGCAGCACCCGGGGACCGCCGGCCCTCCACTTT
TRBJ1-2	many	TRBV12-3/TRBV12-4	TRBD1	CASSLRQGQFYYTF	TGTGCCAGCAGTTTGCGACAGGGGCAATTCTACTACACCTTC
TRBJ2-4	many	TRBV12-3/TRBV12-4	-	CASTQRARTPEAKNIQYF	TGTGCCAGCACCCAGAGGGCCCGGACACCAGAAGCCAAAAACATTCAGTACTTC
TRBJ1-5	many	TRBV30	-	CAWSPNGGLRPQHF	TGTGCCTGGAGCCCTAACGGGGGCCTCCGGCCCCAGCATTTT
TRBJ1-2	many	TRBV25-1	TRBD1	CASSPRQGAAPDYGYTF	TGTGCCAGCAGTCCGAGACAGGGGGCCGCCCCTGACTATGGCTACACCTTC
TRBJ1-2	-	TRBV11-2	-	CASSREGEVPNYGYTF	TGTGCCAGCAGCAGAGAAGGCGAAGTCCCGAACTATGGCTACACCTTC
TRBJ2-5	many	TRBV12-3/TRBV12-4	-	CASSQANSQETQYF	TGTGCCAGCAGCCAGGCAAACAGCCAAGAGACCCAGTACTTC
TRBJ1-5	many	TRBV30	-	CALARWDSNQPQHF	TGTGCCTTAGCTCGGTGGGATAGCAATCAGCCCCAGCATTTT
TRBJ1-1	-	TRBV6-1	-	CATSWVVNTEAFF	TGTGCCACTTCGTGGGTTGTGAACACTGAAGCTTTCTTT
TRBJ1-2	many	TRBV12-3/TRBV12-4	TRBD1	CASTTTGGSYGYTF	TGTGCCAGCACCACGACAGGGGGAAGCTATGGCTACACCTTC
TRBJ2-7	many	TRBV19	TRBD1	CASSIAPGQGTGEQYF	TGTGCCAGTAGTATAGCCCCGGGACAGGGGACGGGCGAGCAGTACTTC
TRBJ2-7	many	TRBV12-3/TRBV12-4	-	CASSPGAAYEQYF	TGTGCCAGCAGTCCCGGGGCCGCCTACGAGCAGTACTTC
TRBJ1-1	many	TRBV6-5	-	CASSNRERAFF	TGTGCCAGCAGTAACCGGGAAAGAGCTTTCTTT
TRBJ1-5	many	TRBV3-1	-	CASSQGGAGGNQPQHF	TGTGCCAGCAGCCAAGGAGGGGCGGGGGGCAATCAGCCCCAGCATTTT
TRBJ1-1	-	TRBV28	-	CASNLQGPTPAFF	TGTGCCAGCAACTTACAGGGACCAACGCCAGCTTTCTTT
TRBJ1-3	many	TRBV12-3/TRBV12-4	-	CASSLFVGQHFSGNTIYF	TGTGCCAGCAGTTTATTTGTAGGACAGCATTTCTCTGGAAACACCATATATTTT
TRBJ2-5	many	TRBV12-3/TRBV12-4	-	CASSLQGWAQETQYF	TGTGCCAGCAGTTTACAGGGTTGGGCCCAAGAGACCCAGTACTTC
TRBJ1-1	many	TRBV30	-	CAWSVRGVNTEAFF	TGTGCCTGGAGTGTACGGGGTGTGAACACTGAAGCTTTCTTT
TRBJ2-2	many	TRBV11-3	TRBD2	CASSLVPSGSVTGELFF	TGTGCCAGCAGCTTAGTCCCTAGCGGGAGTGTAACCGGGGAGCTGTTTTTT